The 19 T cell receptor beta chains in this list originate from one sample, sequenced in a study of blood T cell repertoires in COVID-19. Some clones are missing from TCRdb's copy, which holds only in-frame ones; the method was immunoSEQ multiplex PCR. The data contain about 120,000 clones, 80% to 90% of them seen just once; the ten biggest clones take up around 0.81%. Sequencing was performed on peripheral blood. These receptors all stem from a woman aged 50 to 60 with active or convalescent COVID-19.

This clone was seen only a few times. The chain links TRBV16 to TRBJ1-2; D gene uncertain. Germline V gives CDR1 KGHSY, CDR2 FQNENV. V lost 4 bases and J lost 7, with 10 bases in between. The CDR3 is 12 amino acids. Here the CDR3 reads CASSLSSGGYTF. CDR3 coding DNA: TGTGCCAGCAGCCTTAGCTCGGGTGGCTACACCTTC.

This chain connects TRBV6-1 to TRBJ1-4; no reliable D call. V was shortened by 2 bases and J by 15 bases, with 19 bases between the two germline ends. This CDR3 is built from 14 residues. Looked up from germline, CDR1 is MNHNS and CDR2 is SASEGT. The CDR3 sequence is CASSERWRPGFLFF. The CDR3 DNA reads as TGTGCCAGCAGTGAAAGGTGGCGGCCCGGATTTTTGTTTTTT.

The gene calls are TRBV15 and TRBJ1-4, with D uncertain. The CDR3 length is 14 residues. The ends were cut back, 0 bases at V and 8 bases at J, with 10 bases in the middle. Germline V CDR1 and CDR2: LNHNV, YYDKDF (reference sequence). CDR3 amino acids: CATSRDEALEKLFF. Written as DNA, the CDR3 is TGTGCCACCAGCAGAGACGAGGCTCTAGAAAAACTGTTTTTT.

A word on this clone: Other DNA sequences from this sample encode an identical CDR3 as well. This chain joins TRBV6-2 or TRBV6-3 and TRBJ1-1; 7 positions match TRBD1. Per germline, CDR1 MNHEY and CDR2 SVGEGT. The CDR3 is 18 amino acids. Unmatched junction bases numbered 10, after V lost 0 bases and J lost 0 bases. The CDR3 is CASSYSPDRVGMNTEAFF. CDR3 sequence (DNA): TGTGCCAGCAGTTACTCGCCTGACAGGGTCGGGATGAACACTGAAGCTTTCTTT.

The V and J genes are TRBV27 and TRBJ1-1; possible D gene TRBD1, 5 bases. V lost 6 bases and J lost 0, with 20 bases in between. Germline lookup yields CDR1 MNHEY and CDR2 SMNVEV (reference sequence). The CDR3 is made up of 17 amino acids. The DNA for the CDR3 is TGTGCCAGCAGCCCTAGGACACCTAGACAATTGAACACTGAAGCTTTCTTT. Protein sequence: CASSPRTPRQLNTEAFF.

The V gene is TRBV19, the J gene TRBJ2-1; perhaps TRBD1 as D (6 bases). V was trimmed by 6 bases and J by 1 base, leaving 13 bases between them. Germline-derived CDR1 and CDR2 are LNHDA and SQIVND (reference sequence). The CDR3 runs to 15 residues. The CDR3, as DNA: TGTGCCAGTAGCCAGGGGTACGGATCCTACAATGAGCAGTTCTTC. Translation: CASSQGYGSYNEQFF.

This clone was detected a few times. V and J are TRBV28 and TRBJ1-2; 8 nucleotides agree with TRBD1. Germline CDR1 MDHEN, CDR2 SYDVKM. This CDR3 has 14 amino acids. The V gene end was trimmed by 6 bases and the J gene end by 3 bases; junction bases not matched to a gene: 6. CDR3 DNA sequence: TGTGCCAGCAGATCAGGGGGCAGGGACTATGGCTACACCTTC. The encoded protein is CASRSGGRDYGYTF.

This chain joins TRBV10-3 and TRBJ2-2; D ambiguous. The CDR3 loop spans 12 amino acids. V dropped 6 bases and J dropped 4 bases, with 6 bases sitting between them. Germline V CDR1 and CDR2: ENHRY, SYGVKD. The CDR3 region is CAIRASTGELFF. CDR3 sequence (DNA): TGTGCCATCAGGGCTAGCACCGGGGAGCTGTTTTTT.

The rearrangement links TRBV30 to TRBJ1-5; D gene uncertain. This CDR3 is built from 14 residues. Per the germline V gene, CDR1 is GTSNPN and CDR2 is SVGIG (reference sequence). Trimming removed 3 bases from V and 5 bases from J, with 14 bases in between. The CDR3 nucleotides are TGTGCCTGGAGCTCGGGGTCTTTCTATCAGCCCCAGCATTTT. Translating gives CAWSSGSFYQPQHF.

The chain is built from TRBV4-3 and TRBJ1-1; D ambiguous. V lost 1 base to trimming and J lost 8 bases, with 17 bases between them. Germline V CDR1 and CDR2: LGHNA, YSLEER. CDR3 length: 15 amino acids. The CDR3 DNA is TGCGCCAGCAGCCAAGGTCCCGTCCCGGGAGGGGAAGCTTTCTTT. This translates into CASSQGPVPGGEAFF.

This chain connects TRBV13 to TRBJ2-6, with 7 bases lining up with TRBD2. The CDR3 extends over 18 amino acids. J gave up 2 bases and V 1 base, and 8 bases lay outside the gene matches. Germline V CDR1 and CDR2: PRHDT, FYEKMQ (reference sequence). The DNA for the CDR3 is TGTGCCAGCAGCTTAGTCGGCGGGAGTACCCCTGGGGCCAACGTCCTGACTTTC. It translates to CASSLVGGSTPGANVLTF. Supplemented by reference TRBV13 and TRBJ2-6, the full variable domain reads AAGVIQSPRHLIKEKRETATLKCYPIPRHDTVYWYQQGPGQDPQFLISFYEKMQSDKGSIPDRFSAQQFSDYHSELNMSSLELGDSALYFCASSLVGGSTPGANVLTFGAGSRLTVL.

The chain couples TRBV24-1 to TRBJ2-5, with D possibly TRBD2 on 5 matching bases. Germline V gene sequence: CDR1 KGHDR, CDR2 SFDVKD. V was trimmed by 3 bases and J by 2 bases, leaving 15 bases between them. The CDR3 runs 16 residues. The CDR3: CATSDKLRDRQETQYF. The CDR3 nucleotides read TGTGCCACCAGTGATAAGCTCCGGGATCGTCAAGAGACCCAGTACTTC.

The chain employs TRBV20-1 and TRBJ2-3; D unresolved. This CDR3 is 13 amino acids long. The germline CDR1 and CDR2 sequences are DFQATT and SNEGSKA (reference sequence). Trimming took off 3 bases at V and 2 bases at J, with 9 bases between the two ends. The CDR3 coding sequence is TGCAGTGCTAGTGGCCACTTCACAGATACGCAGTATTTT. Amino acids: CSASGHFTDTQYF.

This clone came up a few times. This chain links TRBV21-1 with TRBJ2-7; the tabulated D call, TRBD2, remains unverified against the DNA. TRBV21-1 is a pseudogene. The CDR3 length is 17 residues. DNA for the CDR3: TGTGCCAGCAGCAAAGGGCGGGACCCAGATCATCCCTACGAGCAGTACTTC. This sequence encodes CASSKGRDPDHPYEQYF.

The chain joins TRBV28 to TRBJ1-5; D might be TRBD1 (5 bases). V dropped 8 bases and J dropped 9 bases, with 14 bases sitting between them. Germline CDR1 MDHEN, CDR2 SYDVKM. CDR3 length: 12 amino acids. DNA for the CDR3: TGTGCCAGCTCTCCAGGGAACCCGCCCCAGCATTTT. Protein product: CASSPGNPPQHF.

This chain joins TRBV7-2 and TRBJ1-6; 7 nucleotides match TRBD1. CDR3 size: 15 residues. V shed 0 bases, J shed 10 bases, and the junction held 6 bases outside the gene matches. Germline assignment: CDR1 SGHTA and CDR2 FQGNSA. The CDR3 sequence: CASSLAGTAGSPLHF. The CDR3 DNA follows: TGTGCCAGCAGCTTAGCGGGGACAGCGGGCTCACCCCTCCACTTT.

The chain employs TRBV24-1 and TRBJ1-1, with 10 nucleotides matching TRBD1. The CDR3 contains 16 residues. Germline V gene data show CDR1 as KGHDR and CDR2 as SFDVKD. J lost 6 bases, V lost 4 bases, and 10 bases had no gene match. This chain's CDR3 is CATSDTTTGGRAEAFF. As DNA, the CDR3 is TGTGCCACCAGTGACACCACGACAGGGGGCAGGGCTGAAGCTTTCTTT.

This chain links TRBV7-6 with TRBJ2-6; D is perhaps TRBD2 (5 bases). Deletions cut 5 bases from V and 1 base from J, with 12 bases between. Looked up from germline, CDR1 is SGHVS and CDR2 is FNYEAQ. The CDR3 consists of 16 residues. As DNA, the CDR3 is TGTGCCAGCAGCCCGAGGGTAATATCTGGGGCCAACGTCCTGACTTTC. Translated: CASSPRVISGANVLTF.

The chain recombines TRBV6-6 with TRBJ2-7, with 8 positions matching TRBD2. The V gene's germline CDR1 is MNHNY and CDR2 SVGAGI (reference sequence). The J segment lost 6 bases and the V segment lost 5 bases, leaving 3 bases of the junction unmatched. This CDR3 is built from 12 residues. The CDR3 DNA follows: TGTGCCAGCAGTCCCGGGGGGGTCGAGCAGTACTTC. Protein sequence: CASSPGGVEQYF.